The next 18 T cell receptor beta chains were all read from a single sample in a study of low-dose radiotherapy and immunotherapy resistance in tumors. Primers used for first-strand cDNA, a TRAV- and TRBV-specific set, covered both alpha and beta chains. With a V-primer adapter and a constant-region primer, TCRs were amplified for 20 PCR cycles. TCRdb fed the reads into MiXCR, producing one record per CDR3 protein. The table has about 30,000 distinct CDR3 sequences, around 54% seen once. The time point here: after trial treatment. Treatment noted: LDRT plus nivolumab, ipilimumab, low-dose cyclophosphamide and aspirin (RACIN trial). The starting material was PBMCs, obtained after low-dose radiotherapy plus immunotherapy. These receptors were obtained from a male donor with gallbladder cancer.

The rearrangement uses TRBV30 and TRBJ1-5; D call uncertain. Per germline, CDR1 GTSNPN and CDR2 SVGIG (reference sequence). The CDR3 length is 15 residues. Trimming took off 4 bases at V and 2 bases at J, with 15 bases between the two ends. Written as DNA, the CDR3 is TGTGCCTGGACGGACCGGGCGGGAGGCAATCAGCCCCAGCATTTT. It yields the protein CAWTDRAGGNQPQHF.

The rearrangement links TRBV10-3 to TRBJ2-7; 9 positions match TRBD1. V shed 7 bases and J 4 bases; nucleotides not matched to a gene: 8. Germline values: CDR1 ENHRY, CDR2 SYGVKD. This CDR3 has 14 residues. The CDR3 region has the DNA TGTGCCATCAAATTGACAGGGGGTAGTTACGAGCAGTACTTC. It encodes CAIKLTGGSYEQYF.

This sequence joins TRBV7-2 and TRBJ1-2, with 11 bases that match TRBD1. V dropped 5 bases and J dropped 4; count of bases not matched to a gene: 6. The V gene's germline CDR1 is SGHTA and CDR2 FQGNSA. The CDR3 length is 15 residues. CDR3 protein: CASSPSDRGPYGYTF. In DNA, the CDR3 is TGTGCCAGCAGCCCCTCGGACAGGGGGCCCTATGGCTACACCTTC.

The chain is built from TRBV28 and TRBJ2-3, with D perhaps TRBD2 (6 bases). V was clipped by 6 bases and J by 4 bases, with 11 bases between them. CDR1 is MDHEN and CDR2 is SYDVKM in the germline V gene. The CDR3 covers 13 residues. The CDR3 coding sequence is TGTGCCAGCAGCCCGGAGGGCGCAGATACGCAGTATTTT. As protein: CASSPEGADTQYF. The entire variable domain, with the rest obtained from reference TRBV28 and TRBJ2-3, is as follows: DVKVTQSSRYLVKRTGEKVFLECVQDMDHENMFWYRQDPGLGLRLIYFSYDVKMKEKGDIPEGYSVSREKKERFSLILESASTNQTSMYLCASSPEGADTQYFGPGTRLTVL.

CDR3 amino acids: CASSHTTSSNEQFF. The CDR3 DNA reads TGCGCCAGCAGCCACACGACTAGCTCTAATGAGCAGTTCTTC. This chain uses TRBV4-3 with TRBJ2-1, with 7 nucleotides matching TRBD2. Trimming removed 3 bases from V and 7 bases from J; junction bases left unmatched: 6. The length of the CDR3 is 14 residues. Germline loops: CDR1 LGHNA, CDR2 YSLEER.

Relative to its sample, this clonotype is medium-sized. The CDR3 DNA reads as TGTGCCACCAGTGATCCCCCGGGAGGGGGCGTCACCGGGGAGCTGTTTTTT. Translated: CATSDPPGGGVTGELFF. The J gene is TRBJ2-2, the V gene TRBV24-1; weak D call: TRBD2 (8 bases). Germline V CDR1 and CDR2: KGHDR, SFDVKD. The ends were cut back, 3 bases at V and 4 bases at J, with 17 bases in the middle. This CDR3 is 17 amino acids long.

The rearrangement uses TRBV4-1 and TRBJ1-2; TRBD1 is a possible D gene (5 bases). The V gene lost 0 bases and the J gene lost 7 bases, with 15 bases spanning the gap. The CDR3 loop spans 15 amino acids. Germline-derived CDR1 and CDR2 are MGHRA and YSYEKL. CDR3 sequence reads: CASSQDRAAPPGYTF. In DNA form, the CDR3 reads TGCGCCAGCAGCCAAGACAGGGCCGCACCTCCTGGCTACACCTTC.

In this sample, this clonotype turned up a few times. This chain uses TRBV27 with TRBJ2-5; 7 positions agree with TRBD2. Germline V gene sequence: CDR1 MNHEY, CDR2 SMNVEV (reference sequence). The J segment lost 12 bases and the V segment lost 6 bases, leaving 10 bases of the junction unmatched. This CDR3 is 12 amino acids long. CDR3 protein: CASSILSGKEYF. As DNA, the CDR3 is TGTGCCAGCAGCATACTAAGCGGGAAAGAGTACTTC.

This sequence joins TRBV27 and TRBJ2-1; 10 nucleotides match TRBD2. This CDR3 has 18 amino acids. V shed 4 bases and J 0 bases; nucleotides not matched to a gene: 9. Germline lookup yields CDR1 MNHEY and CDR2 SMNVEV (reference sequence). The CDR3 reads CASSSLAGVYSSYNEQFF. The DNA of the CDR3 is TGTGCCAGCAGTTCTCTAGCGGGAGTCTACAGCTCCTACAATGAGCAGTTCTTC.

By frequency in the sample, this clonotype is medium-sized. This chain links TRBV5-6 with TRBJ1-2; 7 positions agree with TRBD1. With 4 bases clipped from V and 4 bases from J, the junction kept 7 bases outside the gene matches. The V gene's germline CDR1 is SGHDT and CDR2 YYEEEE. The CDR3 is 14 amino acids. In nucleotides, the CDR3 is TGTGCCAGCAGCCCGCCCGGACAGGTCTATGGCTACACCTTC. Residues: CASSPPGQVYGYTF.

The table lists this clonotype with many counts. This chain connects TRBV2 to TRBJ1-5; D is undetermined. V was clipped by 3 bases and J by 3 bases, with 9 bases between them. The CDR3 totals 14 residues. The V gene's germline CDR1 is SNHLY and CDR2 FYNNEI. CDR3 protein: CASSERQNNQPQHF. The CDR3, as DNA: TGTGCCAGCAGTGAGAGGCAAAACAATCAGCCCCAGCATTTT.

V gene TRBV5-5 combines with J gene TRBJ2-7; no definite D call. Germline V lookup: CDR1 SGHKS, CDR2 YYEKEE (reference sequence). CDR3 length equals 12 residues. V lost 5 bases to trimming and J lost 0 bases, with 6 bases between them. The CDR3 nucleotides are TGTGCCAGCAGTTGGAGCTCCTACGAGCAGTACTTC. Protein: CASSWSSYEQYF. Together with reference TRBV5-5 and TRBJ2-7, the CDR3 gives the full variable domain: DAGVTQSPTHLIKTRGQQVTLRCSPISGHKSVSWYQQVLGQGPQFIFQYYEKEERGRGNFPDRFSARQFPNYSSELNVNALLLGDSALYLCASSWSSYEQYFGPGTRLTVT.

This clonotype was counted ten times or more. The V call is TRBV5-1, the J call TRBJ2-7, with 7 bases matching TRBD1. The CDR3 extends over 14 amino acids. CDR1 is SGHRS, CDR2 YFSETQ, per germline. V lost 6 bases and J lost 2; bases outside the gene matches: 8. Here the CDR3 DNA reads TGCGCCAGCACTCCTACAGGGGTAGCCTACGAGCAGTACTTC. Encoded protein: CASTPTGVAYEQYF.

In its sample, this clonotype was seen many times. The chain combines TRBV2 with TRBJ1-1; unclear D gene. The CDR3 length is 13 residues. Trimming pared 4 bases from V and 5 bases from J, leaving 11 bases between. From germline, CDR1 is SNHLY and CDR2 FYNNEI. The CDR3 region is CASSGARGTEAFF. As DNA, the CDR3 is TGTGCCAGCAGTGGAGCTAGAGGGACTGAAGCTTTCTTT. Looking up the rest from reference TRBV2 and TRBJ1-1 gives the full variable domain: EPEVTQTPSHQVTQMGQEVILRCVPISNHLYFYWYRQILGQKVEFLVSFYNNEISEKSEIFDDQFSVERPDGSNFTLKIRSTKLEDSAMYFCASSGARGTEAFFGQGTRLTVV.

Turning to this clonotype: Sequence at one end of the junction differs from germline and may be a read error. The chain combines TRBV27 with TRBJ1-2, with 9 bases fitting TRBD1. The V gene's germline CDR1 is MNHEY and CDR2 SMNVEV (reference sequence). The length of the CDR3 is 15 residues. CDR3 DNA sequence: TGTGCCACCAGTCTCTTTGGACAGGGGCACTATGGCTACACCTTC. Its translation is CATSLFGQGHYGYTF.

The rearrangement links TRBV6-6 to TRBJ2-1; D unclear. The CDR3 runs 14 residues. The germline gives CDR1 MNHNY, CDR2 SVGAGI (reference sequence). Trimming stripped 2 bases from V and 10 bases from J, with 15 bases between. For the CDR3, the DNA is TGTGCCAGCAGTTACGGTACAGATTCCGGGGAGCAGTTCTTC. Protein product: CASSYGTDSGEQFF.

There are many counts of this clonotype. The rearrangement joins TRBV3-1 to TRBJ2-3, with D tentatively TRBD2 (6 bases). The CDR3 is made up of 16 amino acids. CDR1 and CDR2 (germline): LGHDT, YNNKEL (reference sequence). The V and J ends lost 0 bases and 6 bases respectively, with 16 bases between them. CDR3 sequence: CASSQEGTSPPDTQYF. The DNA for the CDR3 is TGTGCCAGCAGCCAAGAGGGGACTTCTCCACCGGATACGCAGTATTTT.

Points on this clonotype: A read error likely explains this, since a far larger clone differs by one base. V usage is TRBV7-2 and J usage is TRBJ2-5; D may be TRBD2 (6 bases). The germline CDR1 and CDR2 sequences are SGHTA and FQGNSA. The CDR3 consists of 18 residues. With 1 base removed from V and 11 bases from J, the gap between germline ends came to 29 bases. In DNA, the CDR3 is TGTGCCAGCAGCTTAGAGGGGTTGGGACTGGGGAGTCTGGATGAGCAGTACTTC. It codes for CASSLEGLGLGSLDEQYF. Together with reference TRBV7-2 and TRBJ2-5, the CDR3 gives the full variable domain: GAGVSQSPSNKVTEKGKDVELRCDPISGHTALYWYRQSLGQGLEFLIYFQGNSAPDKSGLPSDRFSAERTGGSVSTLTIQRTQQEDSAVYLCASSLEGLGLGSLDEQYFGPGTRLLVL.